These 3 T cell receptor beta chains were sequenced from one sample in a study of cytomegalovirus exposure and HLA in healthy donors. This PCR relied on a set of 60 Vbeta primers and 13 Jbeta primers. Clones were read by immunoSEQ multiplex PCR, and TCRdb kept only the in-frame ones, dropping some. The data hold about 120,000 clones, with about 80% observed a single time. Specimen: PBMCs. These receptors originate from a woman aged 25-40 years in good health and CMV-seropositive.

This clone turned up a few times. The chain joins TRBV5-6 to TRBJ2-5, with unresolved D. The V and J ends lost 4 bases and 0 bases respectively, with 4 bases between them. The germline gives CDR1 SGHDT, CDR2 YYEEEE. The CDR3 has 12 amino acids. CDR3 loop: CASSIDQETQYF. The CDR3 coding sequence is TGTGCCAGCAGCATAGACCAAGAGACCCAGTACTTC.

The chain recombines TRBV7-8 with TRBJ1-2, with TRBD1 identical over 10 bases. The CDR3 totals 17 residues. From germline, CDR1 is SGHVS and CDR2 FQNEAQ. Trimming removed 3 bases from V and 4 bases from J; junction bases left unmatched: 11. The CDR3, as DNA: TGTGCCAGCAGCTTCCGACCCGGGACAGGGGTCTCCTATGGCTACACCTTC. This translates into CASSFRPGTGVSYGYTF.

The genes are TRBV9 and TRBJ1-6, with D possibly being TRBD1 (6 bases). Germline CDR1 reads SGDLS; CDR2 reads YYNGEE. The CDR3 sequence is 15 residues long. Between the trimmed V and J ends, which lost 4 bases and 4 bases, there was a span of 12 bases. CDR3 sequence: CASSPPGDYNSPLHF. The CDR3 DNA is TGTGCCAGCAGCCCCCCAGGGGATTATAATTCACCCCTCCACTTT.